Below, 8 T cell receptor beta chains from the same sample are listed, as sequenced in a study of blood T cells in healthy people across ages. The use of a sample-barcoded 5' primer and a J-beta primer mix characterized a second PCR of roughly 6 to 11 cycles. In TCRdb, the 5' RACE reads were re-called with MiXCR into one record per CDR3 protein. The sample contains about a million distinct CDR3 sequences, about 53% of which appear only once. The sequencing input was blood. Receptors were obtained from a woman aged 55-70 years in good health.

The chain joins TRBV4-1 to TRBJ1-1, with 7 positions matching TRBD1. V was clipped by 4 bases and J by 10 bases; unmatched bases: 9. The CDR3 covers 13 residues. Germline lookup yields CDR1 MGHRA and CDR2 YSYEKL. The CDR3 protein is CASSRGNRGGAFF. The CDR3 DNA is TGCGCCAGCAGCCGAGGAAACAGGGGAGGAGCTTTCTTT.

The chain employs TRBV5-1 and TRBJ2-1; 8 bases fit TRBD2. Germline lookup yields CDR1 SGHRS and CDR2 YFSETQ. The V gene end was trimmed by 4 bases and the J gene end by 6 bases; junction bases not matched to a gene: 12. The CDR3 is 16 residues long. The CDR3 sequence: CASSMVPAGASNEQFF. The DNA of the CDR3 is TGCGCCAGCAGCATGGTTCCAGCGGGAGCGAGCAATGAGCAGTTCTTC.

The chain links TRBV2 to TRBJ2-7; D gene uncertain. This CDR3 is built from 11 residues. V lost 6 bases to trimming and J lost 7 bases, with 10 bases between them. Germline values: CDR1 SNHLY, CDR2 FYNNEI. This chain's CDR3 is CASSWSLEQYF. The CDR3 DNA sequence: TGTGCCAGCAGCTGGTCGTTGGAGCAGTACTTC.

The chain uses TRBV6-6 and TRBJ1-5; D remains ambiguous. The CDR3 contains 13 residues. The V end was cut by 7 bases, the J end by 7 bases, with 14 bases between. The germline gives CDR1 MNHNY, CDR2 SVGAGI (reference sequence). The CDR3 DNA reads as TGTGCCAGCAAGCGGGGAGGAGGCCAGCCCCAGCATTTT. It is translated as CASKRGGGQPQHF.

This rearrangement joins TRBV29-1 to TRBJ1-1; D gene uncertain. Germline assignment: CDR1 SQVTM and CDR2 ANQGSEA. Between the trimmed V and J ends, which lost 7 bases and 4 bases, there was a span of 13 bases. This CDR3 region has 12 residues. CDR3 coding DNA: TGCAGCGGCTGGCGGGGAACCACTGAAGCTTTCTTT. Translated: CSGWRGTTEAFF.

This clonotype was counted between two and nine times. The chain uses TRBV7-9 and TRBJ2-7; the D is unclear. The J call is uncertain, as TRBJ2-5 better fits the DNA end. Germline V lookup: CDR1 SEHNR, CDR2 FQNEAQ (reference sequence). The CDR3 totals 15 residues. The CDR3 DNA reads TGTGCCAGCAGCTTCGGGCAGGTGAAACAAGAGACCCAGTACTTC. It is translated as CASSFGQVKQETQYF.

The chain recombines TRBV24-1 with TRBJ2-1; 7 bases agree with TRBD1. V lost 7 bases and J lost 11; bases outside the gene matches: 7. Germline V gives CDR1 KGHDR, CDR2 SFDVKD. This CDR3 region has 12 residues. The CDR3 nucleotides read TGTGCCACCAGCGACCTACAGGGGAAGCAGTTCTTC. It codes for CATSDLQGKQFF.

V gene TRBV18 combines with J gene TRBJ2-1, with 11 bases matching TRBD2. Germline V gives CDR1 KGHSH, CDR2 LQKENI. This CDR3 comprises 15 residues. Trimming took 5 bases from V and 5 from J; bases not matched to a gene: 5. The CDR3: CASSSGLAANNEQFF. The CDR3 DNA reads as TGTGCCAGCTCATCGGGACTAGCGGCGAACAATGAGCAGTTCTTC.